This T cell receptor (beta chain) comes out of a study of cytomegalovirus exposure and HLA in healthy donors. Study results and limitations: The authors enumerated some 160 TCR beta chains as linked to cytomegalovirus. Specificity of a few CMV-associated chains for CMV antigens was verified in vitro. Accounts indicate the classifier identified cytomegalovirus status with strong specificity and sensitivity.

Concerning this clone itself: Antigen specificity is unknown.

The CDR3 has 14 amino acids. The V end lost 6 bases, the J end lost 0 bases, and 6 bases lay between the germline ends. Germline assignment: CDR1 LNHNV and CDR2 YYDKDF (reference sequence). Method: immunoSEQ multiplex PCR; TCRdb's copy keeps in-frame clones and lacks some. This table has roughly 110,000 clones, about 85% appearing once. The sequencing input was PBMCs. The origin of this receptor is a woman between 18 and 30 years old in good health and CMV-seropositive. The V and J genes are TRBV15 and TRBJ1-6; D not resolved. The CDR3 DNA reads as TGTGCCACCAGACGGAGCTCCTATAATTCACCCCTCCACTTT. Encoded protein: CATRRSSYNSPLHF.